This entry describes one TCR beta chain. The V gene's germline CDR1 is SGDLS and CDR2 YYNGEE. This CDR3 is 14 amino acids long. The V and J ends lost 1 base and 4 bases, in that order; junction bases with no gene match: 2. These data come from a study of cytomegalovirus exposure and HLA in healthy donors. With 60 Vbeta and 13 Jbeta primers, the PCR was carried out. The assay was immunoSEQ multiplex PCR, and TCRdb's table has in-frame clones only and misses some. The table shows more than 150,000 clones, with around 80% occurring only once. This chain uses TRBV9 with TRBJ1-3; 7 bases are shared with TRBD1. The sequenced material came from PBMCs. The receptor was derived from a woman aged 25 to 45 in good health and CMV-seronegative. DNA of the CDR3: TGTGCCAGCAGCGTAACGGGACAGGGAAACACCATATATTTT. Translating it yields CASSVTGQGNTIYF. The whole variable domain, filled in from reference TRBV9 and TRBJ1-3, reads DSGVTQTPKHLITATGQRVTLRCSPRSGDLSVYWYQQSLDQGLQFLIQYYNGEERAKGNILERFSAQQFPDLHSELNLSSLELGDSALYFCASSVTGQGNTIYFGEGSWLTVV.